The entry that follows covers one TCR beta chain sequence. Its specificity is unknown. Tumor samples were taken before definitive surgery or chemotherapy. The data were taken from a study of high-grade serous ovarian cancer treatment subgroups. General study points: Tumors within one patient showed repertoire similarity of 0.11 to 0.79.

Profiled with immunoSEQ multiplex PCR; TCRdb holds only in-frame clones, not every one. The table includes some 33,000 clones, about 80% detected once. Germline loops: CDR1 SGDLS, CDR2 YYNGEE. Trimming stripped 2 bases from V and 4 bases from J, with 3 bases between. The CDR3 loop spans 12 amino acids. This chain uses TRBV9 with TRBJ2-2, with D hard to call. The sequencing input was tumor tissue. This receptor was obtained from a human donor with high-grade serous ovarian cancer. CDR3 bases: TGTGCCAGCAGCGTCTTCACCGGGGAGCTGTTTTTT. Encoded protein: CASSVFTGELFF.